Below are 14 T cell receptor beta chains sequenced from a single sample in a study of blood T cell repertoires in COVID-19 (TCRdb year 2020). Libraries were prepared through the immunoSEQ multiplex PCR assay. TCRdb's version of the immuneACCESS table is confined to in-frame rearrangements and falls short of the full clone set. An unresolved V gene accounts for under half of the shortfall where checked; the remainder is of unknown origin. The sample data list some 400,000 clones, and approximately 87% of these were observed just once. About 2% of the sample belongs to the ten largest clones. The specimen was peripheral blood. Source of these receptors: a woman aged 60 to 75 with COVID-19, enrolled during active disease.

This sequence joins TRBV14 and TRBJ1-1; the match to TRBD1 covers 7 bases. V lost 8 bases to trimming and J lost 1 base; unmatched junction nucleotides: 7. CDR1 is SGHDN, CDR2 FVKESK, per germline. This CDR3 has 14 amino acids. Here the CDR3 DNA reads TGTGCCAGCGCCAGGGGGTACCCGAACACTGAAGCTTTCTTT. This encodes CASARGYPNTEAFF.

This CDR3 reads CASSKNRDSSYEQYF. The CDR3 nucleotides are TGTGCCAGCAGTAAGAACCGGGACAGCTCCTACGAGCAGTACTTC. The J gene is TRBJ2-7, the V gene TRBV6-5; 7 nucleotides line up with TRBD1. The CDR3 runs 15 residues. The V gene's germline CDR1 is MNHEY and CDR2 SVGAGI. The V segment lost 5 bases and the J segment 0 bases; nucleotides outside the gene matches: 7.

This chain connects TRBV5-4 to TRBJ1-2, with 7 bases fitting TRBD1. Unmatched junction bases numbered 7, after V lost 7 bases and J lost 1 base. Germline CDR1 and CDR2: SGHNT and YYREEE (reference sequence). There are 14 residues in the CDR3. In DNA form, the CDR3 reads TGTGCCAGCCATACTACAGGGGTTAACTATGGCTACACCTTC. Protein: CASHTTGVNYGYTF.

The genes are TRBV27 and TRBJ2-7; 9 nucleotides match TRBD1. V trimming: 6 bases; J trimming: 6 bases; junction bases outside the gene matches: 9. Per the germline V gene, CDR1 is MNHEY and CDR2 is SMNVEV (reference sequence). The CDR3 contains 14 residues. CDR3 nucleotide sequence: TGTGCCAGCAGCGAGCCGGGACAGGGAAGCGAGCAGTACTTC. Encoded protein: CASSEPGQGSEQYF.

This clone was found a few times. CDR3 DNA: TGTGCCAGCAGCTTGTTCAGGGCGGGGCTCACCGGGGAGCTGTTTTTT. This codes for CASSLFRAGLTGELFF. The rearrangement joins TRBV7-8 to TRBJ2-2, with D possibly being TRBD2 (6 bases). The CDR3 loop spans 16 amino acids. The V gene lost 3 bases and the J gene lost 4 bases, with 15 bases spanning the gap. In germline, CDR1 is SGHVS, CDR2 FQNEAQ. The full variable domain, in which reference TRBV7-8 and TRBJ2-2 provide the parts outside the CDR3, is GAGVSQSPRYKVAKRGQDVALRCDPISGHVSLFWYQQALGQGPEFLTYFQNEAQLDKSGLPSDRFFAERPEGSVSTLKIQRTQQEDSAVYLCASSLFRAGLTGELFFGEGSRLTVL.

The rearrangement links TRBV5-1 to TRBJ2-5, with 8 positions matching TRBD2. Germline CDR1 reads SGHRS; CDR2 reads YFSETQ. The CDR3 has 15 residues. J gave up 5 bases and V 6 bases, and 12 bases lay outside the gene matches. As DNA, the CDR3 is TGCGCCAGCAAACGTAACGGGGGGGCCGCGGAGACCCAGTACTTC. Translation: CASKRNGGAAETQYF.

About this clone: The sample holds other DNA sequences that translate to the same CDR3. The rearrangement links TRBV19 to TRBJ1-2; 8 nucleotides agree with TRBD1. The J segment lost 2 bases and the V segment lost 3 bases, leaving 2 bases of the junction unmatched. The CDR3 length is 14 residues. CDR1 and CDR2 (germline): LNHDA, SQIVND (reference sequence). CDR3 coding DNA: TGTGCCAGTAGTATCGACAGGGGCAACTATGGCTACACCTTC. It codes for CASSIDRGNYGYTF. The full variable domain, with the rest looked up from reference TRBV19 and TRBJ1-2, is DGGITQSPKYLFRKEGQNVTLSCEQNLNHDAMYWYRQDPGQGLRLIYYSQIVNDFQKGDIAEGYSVSREKKESFPLTVTSAQKNPTAFYLCASSIDRGNYGYTFGSGTRLTVV.

The CDR3 loop reads CASSSPGQGATEAFF. The CDR3 DNA reads TGTGCCAGCAGCTCCCCGGGACAGGGGGCAACTGAAGCTTTCTTT. The chain has TRBV9 and TRBJ1-1; the match to TRBD1 covers 12 bases. Germline-derived CDR1 and CDR2 are SGDLS and YYNGEE. The CDR3 is made up of 15 amino acids. V gave up 4 bases and J gave up 5 bases; unmatched junction bases: 6.

The chain carries TRBV19 and TRBJ2-5, with TRBD1 matching 10 bases. CDR1 is LNHDA and CDR2 is SQIVND in the germline V gene (reference sequence). The CDR3 loop spans 13 amino acids. V lost 6 bases and J lost 2; bases outside the gene matches: 0. The CDR3 spells CASRDRGQETQYF. CDR3 sequence (DNA): TGTGCCAGTAGGGACAGGGGGCAAGAGACCCAGTACTTC. The variable domain in full, completed from reference TRBV19 and TRBJ2-5, reads DGGITQSPKYLFRKEGQNVTLSCEQNLNHDAMYWYRQDPGQGLRLIYYSQIVNDFQKGDIAEGYSVSREKKESFPLTVTSAQKNPTAFYLCASRDRGQETQYFGPGTRLLVL.

The V gene is TRBV23-1, the J gene TRBJ2-3, with no clear D. TRBV23-1 is an ORF, and what it does is uncertain. This CDR3 is built from 11 residues. V was shortened by 4 bases and J by 6 bases, with 5 bases between the two germline ends. The CDR3 loop reads CASSRVDTQYF. CDR3 nucleotides: TGCGCCAGCAGTCGAGTCGATACGCAGTATTTT.

The gene calls are TRBV19 and TRBJ1-5, with unresolved D. In germline, CDR1 is LNHDA, CDR2 SQIVND (reference sequence). The CDR3 totals 13 residues. Trimming removed 3 bases at V and 7 bases at J, with 10 bases between. The CDR3 protein is CASSMGQAQPQHF. CDR3 bases: TGTGCCAGTAGTATGGGTCAGGCGCAGCCCCAGCATTTT.

V and J are TRBV6-5 and TRBJ2-1, with 7 bases identical to TRBD1. The CDR3 totals 12 residues. The V gene's germline CDR1 is MNHEY and CDR2 SVGAGI. V shed 0 bases, J shed 13 bases, and the junction held 3 bases outside the gene matches. DNA of the CDR3: TGTGCCAGCAGTTACTCGGGACAGCGACAGTTCTTC. The encoded protein is CASSYSGQRQFF.

V is TRBV7-6 and J is TRBJ1-5; D not resolved. V shed 5 bases and J shed 3 bases, with 11 bases lying between them. Germline loops: CDR1 SGHVS, CDR2 FNYEAQ. This CDR3 has 14 residues. The chain's CDR3 is CASSDLEFNQPQHF. The CDR3 DNA follows: TGTGCCAGCAGCGACCTAGAGTTCAATCAGCCCCAGCATTTT.

The chain has TRBV30 and TRBJ2-2; tentative D call: TRBD1 (6 bases). This CDR3 contains 15 residues. The germline V gene has CDR1 GTSNPN and CDR2 SVGIG (reference sequence). V was clipped by 5 bases and J by 3 bases, with 16 bases between them. The CDR3, as DNA: TGTGCCTGGCCGGCACAGGGACGGGACACCGGGGAGCTGTTTTTT. Amino acids: CAWPAQGRDTGELFF.